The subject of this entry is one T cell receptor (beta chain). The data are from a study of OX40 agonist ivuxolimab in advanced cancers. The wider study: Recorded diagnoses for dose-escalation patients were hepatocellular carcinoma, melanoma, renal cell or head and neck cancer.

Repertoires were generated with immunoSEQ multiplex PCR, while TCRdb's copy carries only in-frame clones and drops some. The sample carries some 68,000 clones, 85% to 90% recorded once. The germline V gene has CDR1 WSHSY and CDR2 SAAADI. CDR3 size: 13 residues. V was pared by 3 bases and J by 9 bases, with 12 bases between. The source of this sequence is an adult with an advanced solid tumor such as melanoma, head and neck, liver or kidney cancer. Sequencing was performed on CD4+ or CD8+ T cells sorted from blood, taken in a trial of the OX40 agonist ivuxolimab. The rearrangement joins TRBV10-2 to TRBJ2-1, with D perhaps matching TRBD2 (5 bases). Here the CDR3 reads CASSEPGFGEQFF. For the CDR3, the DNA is TGCGCCAGCAGTGAACCGGGGTTCGGTGAGCAGTTCTTC.